One TCR beta chain is described in this entry. This clonotype was picked up many times. The antigen it binds to is not known. The input lacks base qualities; no much larger clone sits a single base away. Its CDR3 holds 16 amino acids, cysteine through phenylalanine. Only the CDR3 region is kept as DNA, spanning 48 bases read in frame from base 1. The source of the sample is a study of T-cell reconstitution after alpha-beta-depleted transplantation in children (dated by TCRdb to the mid-2010s). Study-wide context: T-cell immune reconstitution after TCRalphabeta/CD19-depleted allogeneic hematopoietic cell transplantation in children was quantitatively tracked in the study by means of TCR repertoire profiling. Paper-wide results and their limitations: The high TCRbeta diversity at day 60 in some patients was ascribed to recipient T cells and intrathymic progenitors that had survived conditioning. Apparently early alphabetaT-cell count recovery about two months after transplant reportedly relied on only several hundred rapidly expanded clones derived from non-depleted graft cells. The frequencies of hyperexpanded clones fell over the following months, and after one year, T-cell counts and TCRbeta diversity were mostly attributed to newly produced T cells.

The treatment or condition label corresponds to: allogeneic hematopoietic cell transplantation with graft depleted of TCRalphabeta T cells and CD19 B cells. TCRalphabeta/CD19-depleted allogeneic hematopoietic cell grafts were given to the transplant recipients, all of whom were children. The method was PCR. The sequencer listed for this sample is Illumina HiSeq 2500. To normalize quantification of the TCRbeta repertoire, the TCR libraries were built with molecular barcoding that relied on unique molecular identifiers. TCRdb trimmed public reads at Q25 via fastp, called clones via MiXCR and kept in-frame beta chains. Merged by CDR3 protein, the rows form single entries marked with the most common genes and DNA. The sample data list around 440,000 distinct CDR3 sequences, and about 10% of these were observed just once. The ten largest clones take up approximately 2% of the sample.

This TCR came from a child younger than 10 with inherited bone marrow failure, due to receive a stem cell transplant. Here the sequenced sample was PBMCs, taken before TCRalphabeta/CD19-depleted stem cell transplant. This sequence uses TRBV21-1 and TRBJ2-7; the table's D call of TRBD1 was not tested on the DNA. TRBV21-1 is recorded as a pseudogene. In nucleotides, the sequence is TGTGCCAGCAGCTGGTACGCCAGGGACGTATCCTACGAGCAGTACTTC. Its protein is CASSWYARDVSYEQYF.